The rows below give T cell receptor beta chains drawn from one sample of a study of OX40 agonist ivuxolimab in advanced cancers. Profiled with immunoSEQ multiplex PCR; TCRdb holds only in-frame clones, not every one. The sample lists roughly 73,000 clones, approximately 84% occurring once. The sequenced sample was CD4+ or CD8+ T cells sorted from blood, obtained in a trial of the OX40 agonist ivuxolimab. The receptor source for this set is an adult with an advanced solid tumor such as melanoma, head and neck, liver or kidney cancer. The conserved cysteine and the conserved F or W are not part of the CDR3 here.

TRBJ2-3	TRBV30	AWREEGGSTDTQY
TRBJ1-2	TRBV5-4	ASSPGDYGYT
TRBJ2-2	TRBV11-1	ASSLEVNSNTGELF
TRBJ2-3	TRBV7-3	ASSLIAGGPDTQY
TRBJ1-5	TRBV28	ASSFPGAGQPQH
TRBJ1-2	TRBV11-2	ASSSPGTYGYT
TRBJ1-5	TRBV30	AWGRDRNQPQH
TRBJ2-2	TRBV4-3	ASSGGPTGELF
TRBJ1-1	TRBV29-1	SVESVAEAF
TRBJ2-1	TRBV5-1	ASGGQGSYNEQF
TRBJ2-2	TRBV29-1	SVEGHQGNTGELF
TRBJ2-6	TRBV27	ASSFSGLSFSGANVLT
TRBJ1-6	TRBV10-3	AISVRQSDSPLH
TRBJ2-3	TRBV30	AWSSDSTDTQY
TRBJ1-1	TRBV19	ASDRGRITEAF
TRBJ2-7	TRBV27	ASSEPGTGRNEQY
TRBJ2-3	TRBV15	ATSRRTSGRADTQY
TRBJ2-1	TRBV19	ASSMLAGAGNEQF
TRBJ1-1	TRBV14	ASSQEGYGEAF
TRBJ1-2	TRBV28	ASSFAGSRYGYT
TRBJ2-1	TRBV28	ASSLGTSGSSYNEQF
TRBJ2-5	TRBV5-1	ASSLEEAGRETQY
TRBJ2-7	TRBV6-1	ASSRYTYEQY
TRBJ1-2	TRBV5-4	ASSFGQDWGYT
TRBJ2-7	TRBV6-6	ASSYGYGYEQY
TRBJ2-2	TRBV7-2	ASSLQAGGRELF
TRBJ2-1	TRBV9	ASSGSGGSQF
TRBJ1-1	TRBV7-9	ASSLGGVRANTEAF
TRBJ1-1	TRBV4-1	ASSPGQGPPGAEAF
TRBJ1-5	TRBV28	ASRLGGSYSNQPQH
TRBJ2-1	TRBV5-1	ASMIPSSYNEQF
TRBJ1-1	TRBV2	ASSGTVEAF
TRBJ1-1	TRBV20-1	SAREVEAF
TRBJ2-1	TRBV10-1	ASSGGTSGYNEQF
TRBJ1-6	TRBV10-3	AISDYSLRSPLH